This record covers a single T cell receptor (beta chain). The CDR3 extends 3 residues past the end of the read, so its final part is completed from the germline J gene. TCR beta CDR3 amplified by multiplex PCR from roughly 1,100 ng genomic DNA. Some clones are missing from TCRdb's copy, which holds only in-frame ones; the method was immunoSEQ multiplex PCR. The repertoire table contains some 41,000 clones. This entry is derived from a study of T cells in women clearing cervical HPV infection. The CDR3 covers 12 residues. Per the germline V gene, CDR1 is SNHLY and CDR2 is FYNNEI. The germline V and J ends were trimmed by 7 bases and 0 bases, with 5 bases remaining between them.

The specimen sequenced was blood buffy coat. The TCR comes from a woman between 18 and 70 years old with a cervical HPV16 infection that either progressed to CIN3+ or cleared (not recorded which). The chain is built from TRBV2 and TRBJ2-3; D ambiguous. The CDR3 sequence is CASTRSTDTQYF. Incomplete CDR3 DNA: TGTGCCAGCACCAGAAGCACAGATACG.